This TCR beta chain derives from a study of graft-versus-host responses after intestinal transplantation. For the study at large: Induction using anti-thymocyte globulin, followed by tacrolimus and steroids for roughly 3 years, was given to all recipients. Points from the study as a whole: High graft-versus-host to host-versus-graft clonal ratios were seen in allografts of patients with graft-donor T cell macrochimerism.

Trimming cost V 5 bases and J 3 bases, with 14 bases left between them. Germline CDR1 is PRHDT and CDR2 is FYEKMQ (reference sequence). The CDR3 covers 14 residues. Generated by immunoSEQ multiplex PCR, the TCRdb table keeps only in-frame clones and is missing some. The table has 20,000 or so clones, around 77% seen once; the top ten hold roughly 3%. To release intraepithelial and lamina propria lymphocytes, the graft tissue was processed. As to this clone: Antigen unknown.

This chain links TRBV13 with TRBJ2-7; D is perhaps TRBD1 (7 bases). The sequencing used ileum tissue, collected 12 days after intestinal transplant. The receptor comes from a human patient who received an intestinal transplant, so some T cells may come from the graft donor. CDR3 in DNA: TGTGCCAGCAGCCTAGCGAGGACAGGCTACGAGCAGTACTTC. Translated, it gives CASSLARTGYEQYF.